This TCR beta chain emerged from a study of regulatory T cells in long-lasting Graves disease. Study-wide results and caveats: New patients shared roughly 980 public clonotypes, fewer than the 2,500 to 3,000 shared by persistent patients.

In this sample, this clonotype turned up many times. Its antigen is unidentified. The time point denotes: newly diagnosed GD, antithyroid drugs for less than 3 months. Preparation of the TCR library used RNA extracted from PBMCs. In building TCR beta libraries, iRepertoire HTBI primers were used together with Arm-PCR of CDR3 regions. One entry per CDR3 protein results from TCRdb running MiXCR on the multiplex PCR reads. In the table there are about 470,000 distinct CDR3 sequences, around 14% of which are singletons. The ends were cut back, 3 bases at V and 4 bases at J, with 9 bases in the middle. The CDR3 totals 14 residues. The same data also went into a second study, on T cells in Graves' hyperthyroidism and ophthalmopathy.

The sequence derives from a woman in her 30s with Graves disease. Sequencing used peripheral blood mononuclear cells (PBMCs), obtained at new diagnosis, from a patient treated with antithyroid drugs. V gene TRBV12-3 or TRBV12-4 combines with J gene TRBJ2-2; tentatively, D is TRBD1 (6 bases). DNA of the CDR3: TGTGCCAGCAGTTTTAGGGGGTGCACCGGGGAGCTGTTTTTT. The encoded protein is CASSFRGCTGELFF.